These 9 T cell receptor beta chains were all obtained from the same sample, sequenced in a study of identical twins. TCRdb used MiXCR to reprocess the 5' RACE reads, holding one entry per CDR3 protein. The sample yields 1.5 million to 2 million distinct CDR3 sequences, under 35% seen once. Sequenced material: cord blood. Source of these receptors: a newborn girl in good health.

The chain combines TRBV7-2 with TRBJ2-7; the D is unclear. V gave up 5 bases and J gave up 0 bases, with 14 bases separating them. The CDR3 consists of 15 residues. Germline V gene data show CDR1 as SGHTA and CDR2 as FQGNSA. The CDR3 sequence is CASSVGPTSSYEQYF. The CDR3 nucleotides are TGTGCCAGCAGCGTAGGTCCGACTTCCTCCTACGAGCAGTACTTC.

Turning to this clonotype: The junction departs from germline at one end; a sequencing error may be responsible. This chain links TRBV6-5 with TRBJ2-5, with a tentative D call TRBD2 (5 bases). The V gene's germline CDR1 is MNHEY and CDR2 SVGAGI. There are 13 residues in the CDR3. The CDR3 loop reads CTSSYSRGNEQYF. The CDR3 coding sequence is TGTACCAGCAGTTACTCGAGAGGGAATGAGCAGTACTTC.

This rearrangement joins TRBV7-6 to TRBJ1-4; tentative D call: TRBD1 (5 bases). The V gene's germline CDR1 is SGHVS and CDR2 FNYEAQ. This CDR3 region has 17 residues. V was trimmed by 2 bases and J by 8 bases, leaving 21 bases between them. The CDR3 here is CASSLKGRGQGGEKLFF. CDR3 coding DNA: TGTGCCAGCAGCTTAAAGGGCCGAGGGCAGGGTGGAGAAAAACTGTTTTTT.

A few counts support this clonotype. The chain carries TRBV10-1 and TRBJ2-5, with TRBD2 as a possible D gene (6 bases). The CDR3 has 13 amino acids. CDR1 WNHNN and CDR2 SYGVQD come from the germline V gene (reference sequence). The V end lost 3 bases, the J end lost 5 bases, and 10 bases lay between the germline ends. Here the CDR3 reads CASSDPSAETQYF. CDR3 in DNA: TGCGCCAGCAGTGACCCTAGCGCGGAGACCCAGTACTTC.

V usage is TRBV3-1 and J usage is TRBJ2-2; 8 bases map to TRBD2. The CDR3 is made up of 13 amino acids. V lost 8 bases to trimming and J lost 7 bases; unmatched junction nucleotides: 6. Germline CDR1 LGHDT, CDR2 YNNKEL (reference sequence). CDR3 coding DNA: TGTGCCAGCGAGGCTAGCGGGCACGGGGAGCTGTTTTTT. This translates into CASEASGHGELFF.

V and J are TRBV20-1 and TRBJ2-7; 10 bases agree with TRBD1. Germline V CDR1 and CDR2: DFQATT, SNEGSKA (reference sequence). The CDR3 length is 15 residues. J gave up 2 bases and V 1 base, and 5 bases lay outside the gene matches. CDR3 loop: CSARAGTGATYEQYF. Here the CDR3 DNA reads TGCAGTGCTAGAGCCGGGACAGGGGCTACCTACGAGCAGTACTTC.

The sample holds a few counts of this clonotype. V is TRBV7-9 and J is TRBJ1-2, with D hard to call. Trimming stripped 1 base from V and 0 bases from J, with 9 bases between. This CDR3 spans 15 amino acids. Germline CDR1 reads SEHNR; CDR2 reads FQNEAQ (reference sequence). The CDR3, as DNA: TGTGCCAGCAGCTTAGACAACGGGGCTAACTATGGCTACACCTTC. This translates into CASSLDNGANYGYTF.

This clonotype appeared a few times. V and J are TRBV7-9 and TRBJ2-3; TRBD2 agrees at 9 bases. Germline V gene data show CDR1 as SEHNR and CDR2 as FQNEAQ (reference sequence). Trimming removed 5 bases from V and 2 bases from J; junction bases left unmatched: 8. The CDR3 length is 16 residues. CDR3: CASSLNPSGITDTQYF. As DNA, the CDR3 is TGTGCCAGCAGCCTGAACCCTAGCGGGATCACAGATACGCAGTATTTT.

This clonotype was seen a handful of times. The chain employs TRBV13 and TRBJ2-3, with TRBD2 as a possible D gene (6 bases). The CDR3 loop spans 16 amino acids. The V gene lost 5 bases and the J gene lost 1 base, with 16 bases spanning the gap. CDR1 is PRHDT, CDR2 FYEKMQ, per germline (reference sequence). CDR3 in amino acids: CASSSLEPSGTDTQYF. The CDR3 DNA sequence: TGTGCCAGCAGCAGCCTCGAGCCTAGCGGCACAGATACGCAGTATTTT.